This T cell receptor beta chain came from a study of CD8 T cells in Susac syndrome. RNA in amounts of roughly 0.5 to 1 ug was reverse transcribed with random hexamers. TCRdb re-derived calls from the immunoSEQ multiplex PCR reads in MiXCR, one entry per CDR3 protein. The data hold tens of thousands of distinct CDR3 sequences, with 95% to 96% observed a single time. V lost 0 bases and J 7 bases, leaving 16 bases between the germline ends. The germline gives CDR1 DFQATT, CDR2 SNEGSKA (reference sequence). The CDR3 has 15 residues. Broader study findings: Susac-specific public clones in total CD8+ repertoires numbered roughly 17; in CD8+ TEMRA repertoires, they numbered about 5.

To note about this clonotype: Its antigen is unidentified.

The sequence came from a human donor with Susac syndrome. The chain combines TRBV20-1 with TRBJ1-5; a possible D gene is TRBD1 (6 bases). The sequencing input was CD8+ T cells from PBMCs. This CDR3 is CSARDPRDMWQPQHF. The CDR3 DNA sequence: TGCAGTGCTAGAGATCCTAGGGACATGTGGCAGCCCCAGCATTTT.